The source of this TCR beta chain is a study of radiotherapy plus CTLA-4 blockade in lung cancer listed by TCRdb under 2018. Context from the whole study: Among enrolled patients, about 19% had an objective response and about 30% reached disease control.

General findings and caveats noted by the study authors: The strongest predictors of response, as reported, were early dynamic changes in blood T cell clones along with a rise in serum interferon-beta after radiation. TCR clones derived from tumors expanded in peripheral blood after treatment with radiotherapy and ipilimumab.

V is cut by 1 base and J by 13 bases, and the space between the germline ends is 16 bases. From cysteine to phenylalanine, the CDR3 is 13 amino acids long. The entry retains the CDR3 DNA only, 39 bases that are in frame from base 1. The CDR1 and CDR2 encoded by the germline V gene (reference sequence) are SEHNR and FQNEAQ. Receptors were amplified or captured by the immunoSEQ multiplex PCR assay. TCRdb carries this immuneACCESS record with in-frame sequences only. Its versions omit some clonotypes, under half of them owing to an unresolved V gene in the studies checked, with the rest unexplained. The sample table holds fewer than 150,000 clones, of which 78% were seen once. Of the sample, approximately 5% is held by the ten largest clones. Concerning this clone: This receptor's antigen is unknown. The input lacks base qualities; no much larger clone sits a single base away.

Focal radiation therapy combined with CTLA-4 blockade (ipilimumab) was tested in patients with chemo-refractory metastatic non-small-cell lung cancer. Sequenced here: peripheral blood, sampled from a patient treated with radiotherapy plus ipilimumab. The rearrangement combines TRBV7-9 with TRBJ2-5, with a tentative D gene TRBD2 over 6 matching bases. The source is a human donor with non-small cell lung cancer who had a partial response to radiotherapy plus ipilimumab. The nucleotides are TGTGCCAGCAGCTTAGATACATTCCAGGGAGGGTACTTC. Protein translation: CASSLDTFQGGYF. Supplemented by the reference TRBV7-9 and TRBJ2-5 proteins around the CDR3, the complete variable domain is DTGVSQNPRHKITKRGQNVTFRCDPISEHNRLYWYRQTLGQGPEFLTYFQNEAQLEKSRLLSDRFSAERPKGSFSTLEIQRTEQGDSAMYLCASSLDTFQGGYFGPGTRLLVL.